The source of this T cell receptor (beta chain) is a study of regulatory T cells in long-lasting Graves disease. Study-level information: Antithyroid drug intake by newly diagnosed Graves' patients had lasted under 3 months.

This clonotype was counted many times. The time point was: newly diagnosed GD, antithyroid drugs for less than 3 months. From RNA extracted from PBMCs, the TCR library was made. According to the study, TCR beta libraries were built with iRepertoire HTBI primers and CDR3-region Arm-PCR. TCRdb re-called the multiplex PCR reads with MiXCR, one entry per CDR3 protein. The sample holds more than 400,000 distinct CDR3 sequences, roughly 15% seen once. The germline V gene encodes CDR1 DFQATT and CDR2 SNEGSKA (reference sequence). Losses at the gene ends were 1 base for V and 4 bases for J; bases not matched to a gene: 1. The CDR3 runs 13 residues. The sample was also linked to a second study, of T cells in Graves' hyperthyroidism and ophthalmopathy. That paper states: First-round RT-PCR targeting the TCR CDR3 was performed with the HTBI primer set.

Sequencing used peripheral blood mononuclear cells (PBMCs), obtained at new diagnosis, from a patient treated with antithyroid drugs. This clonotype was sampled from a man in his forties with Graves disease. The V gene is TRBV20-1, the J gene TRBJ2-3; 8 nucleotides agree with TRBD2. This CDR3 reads CSARAGGPDTQYF. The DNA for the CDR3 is TGCAGTGCTAGAGCGGGAGGGCCAGATACGCAGTATTTT.